A selection of T cell receptor beta chains follows, all from one sample in a study of T cell responses to AZD1222 COVID-19 vaccine. Clones were read by immunoSEQ multiplex PCR, and TCRdb kept only the in-frame ones, dropping some. The data contain about 100,000 clones, 70% to 90% of them singletons. This material consisted of peripheral blood, taken 28 days after the second AZD1222 dose. The receptors originated from an adult who received the AZD1222 COVID-19 vaccine. CDR3s include the opening cysteine and the closing phenylalanine or tryptophan. A D gene is named only where the DNA matches it firmly. Only part of the rows carry a size: once, few, many, or a class if the clone is expanded.

j_gene	d_gene	v_gene	abundance	CDR3nt	CDR3aa
TRBJ2-7	TRBD2	TRBV28	-	TGTGCCAGCAGTCGCAGCGGGACTACCCACTACGAGCAGTACTTC	CASSRSGTTHYEQYF
TRBJ1-1	-	TRBV18	-	TGTGCCAGCTCACCAATCGCGGGGAACACTGAAGCTTTCTTT	CASSPIAGNTEAFF
TRBJ1-2	-	TRBV2	-	TGTGCCAGCAGTGAGCGACAACAAACCTATGGCTACACCTTC	CASSERQQTYGYTF
TRBJ2-1	TRBD1	TRBV4-3	-	TGCGCCAGCAGCCAAGGAGTGGGACAGGAGCAAAATGAGCAGTTCTTC	CASSQGVGQEQNEQFF
TRBJ1-5	-	TRBV7-8	-	TGTGCCAGCATCCCCGGAAGGGCAGTTAGCAATCAGCCCCAGCATTTT	CASIPGRAVSNQPQHF
TRBJ2-1	-	TRBV11-2	-	TGTGCCAGCAGCAGGACGGCCCAATCCTACAATGAGCAGTTCTTC	CASSRTAQSYNEQFF
TRBJ1-4	-	TRBV2	-	TGTGCCAGCACCGACAGACCAAGGGGAACTAATGAAAAACTGTTTTTT	CASTDRPRGTNEKLFF
TRBJ1-6	-	TRBV7-6	-	TGTGCCAGCAGCTTGGCGGACGAGGAAAATTCACCCCTCCACTTT	CASSLADEENSPLHF
TRBJ2-5	TRBD1	TRBV9	-	TGTGCCAGCAGCCCGACAGGGGGCACTGAGACCCAGTACTTC	CASSPTGGTETQYF
TRBJ2-3	-	TRBV4-3	-	TGCGCCAGCAGCCAAGATCTGCAGCGAGGTACAGATACGCAGTATTTT	CASSQDLQRGTDTQYF
TRBJ2-7	-	TRBV21-1	-	TGTGCCAGCACTAAGCTTCCCAGGGACTTAGCCTACGAGCAGTACTTC	CASTKLPRDLAYEQYF
TRBJ1-5	-	TRBV2	-	TGTGCCAGCAGTGGAGGCCAGCCCCAGCATTTT	CASSGGQPQHF
TRBJ2-7	-	TRBV27	-	TGTGCCAGCGAGTCCGTAGAAGTCTCCTACGAGCAGTACTTC	CASESVEVSYEQYF
TRBJ2-7	TRBD2	TRBV10-3	-	TGTGCCATCAGACAGACTAGCGGGAGGGAGCCGGGGGAGCAGTACTTC	CAIRQTSGREPGEQYF
TRBJ1-4	-	TRBV10-3	-	TGTGCCATCAGTGAGTTCCGGAAAACTAATGAAAAACTGTTTTTT	CAISEFRKTNEKLFF
TRBJ2-2	TRBD2	TRBV3-1/TRBV3-2	-	TGTGCCAGCAGCCGAACCAGGACTAGGACCGGGGAGCTGTTTTTT	CASSRTRTRTGELFF
TRBJ1-3	-	TRBV4-2	-	TGTGCCAGCAGCCAAGACCCTATCCTTGGGCTGTCTGGAAACACCATATATTTT	CASSQDPILGLSGNTIYF
TRBJ1-2	-	TRBV12-3/TRBV12-4	-	TGTGCCAGCAGTTTTATCTTTGGCTACACCTTC	CASSFIFGYTF
TRBJ2-5	TRBD1	TRBV5-5	-	TGTGCCAGCAGTCGGGACGGGACAGGGGCAAGTCTGACCCAGTACTTC	CASSRDGTGASLTQYF
TRBJ1-2	-	TRBV27	-	TGTGCCAGCAGTTTAGCCCCGCCTGGGGGGGTTACCGGCTACACCTTC	CASSLAPPGGVTGYTF
TRBJ1-2	-	TRBV2	once	TGTGCCGGGGGGACAAGCTATGGCTACACCTTC	CAGGTSYGYTF
TRBJ2-3	-	TRBV9	-	TGTGCCAGCAGCGTATCTGGGGGCGCGGCAGATACGCAGTATTTT	CASSVSGGAADTQYF
TRBJ1-2	TRBD1	TRBV27	-	TGTGCCAGCAGTTTTGGGTGGGGAGGGGGCAACTATGGCTACACCTTC	CASSFGWGGGNYGYTF
TRBJ2-7	-	TRBV28	-	TGTGCCAGCAGGGAAACTAGCCGCTACGAGCAGTACTTC	CASRETSRYEQYF
TRBJ1-2	-	TRBV14	-	TGTGCCAGCAGCGAAGCTAACTATGGCTACACCTTC	CASSEANYGYTF